This T cell receptor beta chain was sequenced for a study of blood T cell repertoires in COVID-19. The wider study: There were acute and convalescent COVID-19 samples, and they came from the United States, Italy and Spain. PBMCs, B-cell-depleted T cells, or T cells provided the cDNA or gDNA that made up the material.

This CDR3 is 13 amino acids long. Germline V gene lookup returns CDR1 MNHEY and CDR2 SVGAGI. V shed 4 bases and J shed 2 bases, with 9 bases lying between them. Data came from immunoSEQ multiplex PCR; TCRdb stores just in-frame clones and leaves some out. Of 70,000 or so clones in the sample, around 89% were seen once. Sequencing was carried out using peripheral blood. This receptor was taken from a human donor in a cohort sampled during active COVID-19. This chain connects TRBV6-5 to TRBJ2-7; no clear D. Here the CDR3 reads CASSSSYPYEQYV. CDR3 DNA sequence: TGTGCCAGCAGTTCGAGCTACCCCTACGAGCAGTACGTC.